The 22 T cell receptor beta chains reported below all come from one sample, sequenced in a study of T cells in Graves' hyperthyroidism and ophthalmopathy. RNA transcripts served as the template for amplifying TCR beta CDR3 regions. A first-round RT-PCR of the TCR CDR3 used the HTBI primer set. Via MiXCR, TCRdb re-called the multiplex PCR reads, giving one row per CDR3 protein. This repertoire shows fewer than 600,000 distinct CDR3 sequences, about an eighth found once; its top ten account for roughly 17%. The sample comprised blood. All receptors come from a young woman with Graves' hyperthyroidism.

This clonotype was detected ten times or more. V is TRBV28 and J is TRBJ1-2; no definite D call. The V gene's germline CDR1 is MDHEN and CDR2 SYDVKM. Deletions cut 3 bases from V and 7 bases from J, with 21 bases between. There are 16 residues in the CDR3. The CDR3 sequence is CASSFPGGLALGGYTF. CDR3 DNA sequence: TGTGCCAGCAGTTTCCCCGGCGGTCTTGCTCTTGGTGGCTACACCTTC.

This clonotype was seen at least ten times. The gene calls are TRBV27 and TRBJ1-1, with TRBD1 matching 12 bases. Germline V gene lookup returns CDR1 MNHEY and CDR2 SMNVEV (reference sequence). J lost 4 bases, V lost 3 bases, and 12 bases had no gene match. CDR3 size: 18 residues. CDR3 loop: CASSFFGTGGAWGTEAFF. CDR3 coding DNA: TGTGCCAGCAGTTTCTTTGGGACAGGGGGCGCTTGGGGCACTGAAGCTTTCTTT.

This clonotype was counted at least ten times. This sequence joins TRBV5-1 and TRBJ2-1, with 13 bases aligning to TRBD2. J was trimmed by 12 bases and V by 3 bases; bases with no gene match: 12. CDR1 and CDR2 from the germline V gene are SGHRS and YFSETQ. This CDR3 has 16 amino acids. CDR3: CASSWWTSGSNNSQFF. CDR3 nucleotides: TGCGCCAGCAGCTGGTGGACTAGCGGGAGTAATAATTCGCAGTTCTTC.

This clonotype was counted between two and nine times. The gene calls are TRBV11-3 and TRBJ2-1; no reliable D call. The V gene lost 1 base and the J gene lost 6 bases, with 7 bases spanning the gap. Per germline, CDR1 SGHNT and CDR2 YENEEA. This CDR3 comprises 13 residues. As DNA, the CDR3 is TGTGCCAGCAGCTTAGGAACCGCCAATGAGCAGTTCTTC. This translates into CASSLGTANEQFF.

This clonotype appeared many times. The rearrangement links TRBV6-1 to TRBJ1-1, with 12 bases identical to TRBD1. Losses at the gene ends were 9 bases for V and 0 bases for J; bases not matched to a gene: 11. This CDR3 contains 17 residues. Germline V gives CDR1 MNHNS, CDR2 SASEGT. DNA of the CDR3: TGTGCCAGTCCCTCGGGACAGGGGGCGTCCATGAACACTGAAGCTTTCTTT. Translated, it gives CASPSGQGASMNTEAFF.

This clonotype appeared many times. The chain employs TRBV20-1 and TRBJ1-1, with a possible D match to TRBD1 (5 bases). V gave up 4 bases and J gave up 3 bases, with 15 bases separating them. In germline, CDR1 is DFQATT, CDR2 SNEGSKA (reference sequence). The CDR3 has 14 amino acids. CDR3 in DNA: TGCAGTGCTACAGGGCCCCCCGCGGACACTGAAGCTTTCTTT. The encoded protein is CSATGPPADTEAFF.

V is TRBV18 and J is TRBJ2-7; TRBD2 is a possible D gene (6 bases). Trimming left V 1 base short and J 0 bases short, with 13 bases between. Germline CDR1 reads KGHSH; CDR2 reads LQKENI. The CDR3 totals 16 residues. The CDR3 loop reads CASSPRGAEGSYEQYF. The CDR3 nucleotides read TGTGCCAGCTCACCACGCGGTGCGGAGGGCTCCTACGAGCAGTACTTC.

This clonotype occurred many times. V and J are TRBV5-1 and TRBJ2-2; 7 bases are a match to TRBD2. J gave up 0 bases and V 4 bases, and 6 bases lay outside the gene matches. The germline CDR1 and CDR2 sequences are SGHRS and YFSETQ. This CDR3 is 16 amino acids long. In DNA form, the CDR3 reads TGCGCCAGCAGCCCCACACTAGCGCCGAACACCGGGGAGCTGTTTTTT. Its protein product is CASSPTLAPNTGELFF. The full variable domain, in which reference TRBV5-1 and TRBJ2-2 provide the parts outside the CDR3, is KAGVTQTPRYLIKTRGQQVTLSCSPISGHRSVSWYQQTPGQGLQFLFEYFSETQRNKGNFPGRFSGRQFSNSRSEMNVSTLELGDSALYLCASSPTLAPNTGELFFGEGSRLTVL.

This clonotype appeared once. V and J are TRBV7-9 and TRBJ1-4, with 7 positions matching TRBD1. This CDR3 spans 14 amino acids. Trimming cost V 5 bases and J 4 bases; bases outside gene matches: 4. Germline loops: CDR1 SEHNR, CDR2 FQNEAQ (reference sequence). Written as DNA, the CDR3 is TGTGCCAGCAGCCTGACAGGGAGTAATGAAAAACTGTTTTTT. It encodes CASSLTGSNEKLFF.

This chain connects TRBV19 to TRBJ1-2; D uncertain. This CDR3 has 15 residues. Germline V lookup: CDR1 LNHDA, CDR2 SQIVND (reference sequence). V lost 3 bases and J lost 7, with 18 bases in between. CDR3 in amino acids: CASSITDVGSRGYTF. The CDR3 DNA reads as TGTGCCAGTAGTATTACGGATGTGGGATCCCGTGGCTACACCTTC.

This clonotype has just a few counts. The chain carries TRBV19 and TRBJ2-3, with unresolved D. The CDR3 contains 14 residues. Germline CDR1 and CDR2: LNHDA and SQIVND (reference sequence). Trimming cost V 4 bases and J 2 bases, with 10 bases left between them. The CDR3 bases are TGTGCCAGTAGTACAGCAATACTCACAGATACGCAGTATTTT. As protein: CASSTAILTDTQYF.

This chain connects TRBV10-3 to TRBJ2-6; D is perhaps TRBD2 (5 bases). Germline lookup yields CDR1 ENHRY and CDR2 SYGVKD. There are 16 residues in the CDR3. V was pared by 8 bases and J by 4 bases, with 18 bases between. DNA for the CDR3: TGTGCCATCCGGGTAGGTGAGGGCCTGGGGGCCAACGTCCTGACTTTC. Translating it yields CAIRVGEGLGANVLTF.

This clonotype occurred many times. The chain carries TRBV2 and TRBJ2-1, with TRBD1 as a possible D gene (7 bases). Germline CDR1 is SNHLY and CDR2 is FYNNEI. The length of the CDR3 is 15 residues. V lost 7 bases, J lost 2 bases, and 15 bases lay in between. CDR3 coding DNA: TGTGCCAGCACCGGGGGCGGGACAGCCTACAATGAGCAGTTCTTC. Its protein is CASTGGGTAYNEQFF.

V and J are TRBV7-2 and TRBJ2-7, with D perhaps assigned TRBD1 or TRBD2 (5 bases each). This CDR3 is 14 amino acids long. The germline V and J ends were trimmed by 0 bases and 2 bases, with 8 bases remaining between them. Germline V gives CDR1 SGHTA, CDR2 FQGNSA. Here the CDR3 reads CASSLAEGTYEQYV. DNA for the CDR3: TGTGCCAGCAGCTTAGCAGAGGGGACCTACGAGCAGTACGTC.

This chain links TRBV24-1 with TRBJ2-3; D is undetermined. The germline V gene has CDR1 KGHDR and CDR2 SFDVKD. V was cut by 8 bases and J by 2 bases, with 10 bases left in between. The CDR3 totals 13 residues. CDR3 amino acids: CATKSRVTDTQYF. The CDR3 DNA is TGTGCCACCAAGAGCCGGGTCACAGATACGCAGTATTTT.

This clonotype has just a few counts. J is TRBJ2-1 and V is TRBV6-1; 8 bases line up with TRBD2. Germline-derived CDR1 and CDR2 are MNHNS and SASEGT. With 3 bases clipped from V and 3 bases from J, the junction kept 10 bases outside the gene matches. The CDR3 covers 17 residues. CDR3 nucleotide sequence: TGTGCCAGCAGTGATCCCTCTTCGAGCGGGAGCTACAATGAGCAGTTCTTC. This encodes CASSDPSSSGSYNEQFF.

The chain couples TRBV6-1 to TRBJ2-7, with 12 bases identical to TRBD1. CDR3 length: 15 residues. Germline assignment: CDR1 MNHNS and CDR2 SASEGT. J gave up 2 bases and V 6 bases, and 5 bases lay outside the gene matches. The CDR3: CASRTGTGGTYEQYF. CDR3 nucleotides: TGTGCCAGCAGAACCGGGACAGGGGGCACCTACGAGCAGTACTTC.

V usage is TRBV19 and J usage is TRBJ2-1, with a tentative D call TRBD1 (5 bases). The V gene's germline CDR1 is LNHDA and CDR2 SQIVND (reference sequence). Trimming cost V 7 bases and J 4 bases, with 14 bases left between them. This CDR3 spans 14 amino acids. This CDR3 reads CASKVGHPYNEQFF. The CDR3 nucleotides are TGTGCCAGTAAGGTAGGACACCCGTACAATGAGCAGTTCTTC. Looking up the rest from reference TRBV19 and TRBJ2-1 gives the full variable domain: DGGITQSPKYLFRKEGQNVTLSCEQNLNHDAMYWYRQDPGQGLRLIYYSQIVNDFQKGDIAEGYSVSREKKESFPLTVTSAQKNPTAFYLCASKVGHPYNEQFFGPGTRLTVL.

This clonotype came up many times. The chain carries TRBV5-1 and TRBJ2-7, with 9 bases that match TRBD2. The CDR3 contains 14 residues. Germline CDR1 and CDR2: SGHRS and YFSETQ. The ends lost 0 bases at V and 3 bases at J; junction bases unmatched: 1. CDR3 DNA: TGCGCCAGCAGCTTGGCTAGCGGGGACTACGAGCAGTACGTC. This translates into CASSLASGDYEQYV.

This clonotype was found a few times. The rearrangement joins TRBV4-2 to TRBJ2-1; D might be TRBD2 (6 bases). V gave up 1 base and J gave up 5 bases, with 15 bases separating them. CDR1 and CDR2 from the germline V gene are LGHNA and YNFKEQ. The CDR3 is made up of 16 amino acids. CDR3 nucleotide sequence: TGTGCCAGCAGCCAAGTGGCGGGGCCACGGGACAATGAGCAGTTCTTC. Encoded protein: CASSQVAGPRDNEQFF.

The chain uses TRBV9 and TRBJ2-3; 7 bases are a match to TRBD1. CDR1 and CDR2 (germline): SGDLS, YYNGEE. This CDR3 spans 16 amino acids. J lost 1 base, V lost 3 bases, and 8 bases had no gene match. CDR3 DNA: TGTGCCAGCAGCGCCCCGACAGGGTCGGGCACAGATACGCAGTATTTT. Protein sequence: CASSAPTGSGTDTQYF.

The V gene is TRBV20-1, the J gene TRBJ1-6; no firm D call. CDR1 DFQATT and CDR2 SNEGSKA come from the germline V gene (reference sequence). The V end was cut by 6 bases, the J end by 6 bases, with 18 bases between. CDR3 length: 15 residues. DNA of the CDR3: TGCAGTGCCGCCCTCTTCCAGGCCTCTAATTCACCCCTCCACTTT. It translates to CSAALFQASNSPLHF.